The 6 T cell receptor beta chains in this list originate from one sample, sequenced in a study of cytomegalovirus exposure and HLA in healthy donors. PCR was performed using 60 Vbeta and 13 Jbeta primers. Produced via immunoSEQ multiplex PCR; TCRdb's table is partial and in-frame only. The sample has tens of thousands of clones, less than 65% seen once. What was sequenced was PBMCs. These receptors were taken from a young woman in good health and CMV-seropositive.

Details on this clone: Relative to the germline gene, one junction end is altered; a read error may explain this. Additional DNA sequences in this sample encode the identical CDR3. The chain combines TRBV14 with TRBJ2-3; TRBD2 matches at 10 bases. Germline V gene sequence: CDR1 SGHDN, CDR2 FVKESK. The CDR3 is 19 amino acids. The CDR3 nucleotides are TGTGCCAGCAGTCAAGGTTGGCTAGCGGGGGCCTATAGCACAGATACGCAGTATTTT. This gives the protein CASSQGWLAGAYSTDTQYF. The variable domain in full, with the rest retrieved from reference TRBV14 and TRBJ2-3, is EAGVTQFPSHSVIEKGQTVTLRCDPISGHDNLYWYRRVMGKEIKFLLHFVKESKQDESGMPNNRFLAERTGGTYSTLKVQPAELEDSGVYFCASSQGWLAGAYSTDTQYFGPGTRLTVL.

V usage is TRBV5-6 and J usage is TRBJ2-7; D perhaps matches TRBD2 (5 bases). With 2 bases removed from V and 7 bases from J, the gap between germline ends came to 13 bases. Per germline, CDR1 SGHDT and CDR2 YYEEEE. The CDR3 is 13 amino acids. The DNA for the CDR3 is TGTGCCAGCAGCTTAGACGGACGGAGGGAGCAGTACTTC. Translation gives CASSLDGRREQYF.

This clone was seen more than once but under ten times. Here the CDR3 reads CASSLVPGDTDTQYF. For the CDR3, the DNA is TGTGCCAGCAGCTTAGTCCCAGGGGACACAGATACGCAGTATTTT. The J gene is TRBJ2-3, the V gene TRBV11-2; the D gene is possibly TRBD1 (6 bases). Germline values: CDR1 SGHAT, CDR2 FQNNGV. Trimming took off 1 base at V and 2 bases at J, with 10 bases between the two ends. The CDR3 covers 15 residues.

The chain carries TRBV21-1 and TRBJ2-5; the DNA was not used to check the table's D call, TRBD2. TRBV21-1 is described as a pseudogene. The CDR3 runs 15 residues. The DNA of the CDR3 is TGTGCCAGCAGCAAACCGGGACTAGCGAGCCAGACCCAGTACTTC. Its protein product is CASSKPGLASQTQYF.

The chain has TRBV5-4 and TRBJ2-3, with D unclear. Between the trimmed V and J ends, which lost 4 bases and 2 bases, there was a span of 11 bases. This CDR3 comprises 14 residues. Germline V gene data show CDR1 as SGHNT and CDR2 as YYREEE (reference sequence). CDR3 residues: CASSPSGYTDTQYF. CDR3 DNA sequence: TGTGCCAGCAGCCCATCGGGTTACACAGATACGCAGTATTTT.

The gene calls are TRBV20-1 and TRBJ2-7, with D possibly being TRBD1 (6 bases). Trimming left V 7 bases short and J 1 base short, with 8 bases between. The CDR3 consists of 11 residues. The germline V gene encodes CDR1 DFQATT and CDR2 SNEGSKA (reference sequence). The CDR3 spells CSGDTSYEQYF. The DNA of the CDR3 is TGCAGTGGGGACACATCCTACGAGCAGTACTTC.